This T cell receptor beta chain was obtained from a study of metastatic and nonmetastatic thyroid tumors. Background on the study: Repertoire comparisons spanned blood and tumor or nodule tissue from malignant and benign thyroid patients. Broader study findings: Benign nodules were reported to have significantly lower TCR beta diversity than malignant thyroid tumors, in blood and tumor.

Between the trimmed V and J ends, which lost 1 base and 3 bases, there was a span of 16 bases. Germline V gene data show CDR1 as GTSNPN and CDR2 as SVGIG (reference sequence). The CDR3 length is 15 residues. In the authors' methods: Building a distant-metastasis classifier for papillary thyroid cancer drew on CDR3 differences across clinicopathological groups. TCRdb re-called clones from the PCR reads using MiXCR. It is TCRdb's table, rather than the study itself, that gives the V and J calls and clone size. Seen here are 25,000 to 35,000 clones, roughly 4% observed once, and the top ten hold 21%. No patient had received any treatment before thyroid surgery. Details on this clone: Its antigen is not known.

This receptor was identified in a female donor with papillary thyroid cancer or a benign thyroid nodule (not recorded which). Some clones in this sample may be carry-over from other donors' samples. The chain uses TRBV30 and TRBJ2-7, with D tentatively TRBD2 (5 bases). The material sequenced was blood. The CDR3 nucleotides are TGTGCCTGGAGTGGGAGGACCCCTGGGTACTACGAGCAGTACTTC. It specifies CAWSGRTPGYYEQYF.